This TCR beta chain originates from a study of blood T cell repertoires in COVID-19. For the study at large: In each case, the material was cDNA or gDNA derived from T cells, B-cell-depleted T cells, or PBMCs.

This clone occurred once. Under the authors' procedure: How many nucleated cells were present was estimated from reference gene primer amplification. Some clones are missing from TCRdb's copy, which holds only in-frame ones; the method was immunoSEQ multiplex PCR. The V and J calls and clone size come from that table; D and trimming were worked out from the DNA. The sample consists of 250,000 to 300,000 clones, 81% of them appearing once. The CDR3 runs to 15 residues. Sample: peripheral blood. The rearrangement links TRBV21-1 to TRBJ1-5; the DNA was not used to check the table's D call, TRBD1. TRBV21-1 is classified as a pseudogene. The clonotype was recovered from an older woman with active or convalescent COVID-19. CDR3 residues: CASSSGTGTNQPQHF. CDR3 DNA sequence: TGTGCCAGCAGCAGCGGGACAGGCACTAATCAGCCCCAGCATTTT.